One and the same sample provided the 17 T cell receptor beta chains below, sequenced in a study of cytomegalovirus exposure and HLA in healthy donors. PCR involved 60 Vbeta and 13 Jbeta primers. Sequencing was performed with immunoSEQ multiplex PCR; in TCRdb, only in-frame clones are kept and a portion is missing. The table shows about 160,000 clones, with 70% to 90% occurring only once. Sequenced input: PBMCs. These receptors all come from a woman aged 25 to 39 in good health and CMV-seropositive.

The chain joins TRBV6-5 to TRBJ2-6; possible D gene TRBD1, 5 bases. V was shortened by 9 bases and J by 4 bases, with 10 bases between the two germline ends. The germline gives CDR1 MNHEY, CDR2 SVGAGI. This CDR3 is built from 13 residues. The CDR3 region has the DNA TGTGCCAGTAGGCAGGGAGGGGCCAACGTCCTGACTTTC. It codes for CASRQGGANVLTF.

The J gene is TRBJ1-2, the V gene TRBV30; possibly TRBD1 for D (6 bases). CDR1 GTSNPN and CDR2 SVGIG come from the germline V gene (reference sequence). The CDR3 is 12 amino acids. V was clipped by 3 bases and J by 4 bases, with 9 bases between them. The CDR3, as DNA: TGTGCCTGGAGCGTGACAGGCTATGGCTACACCTTC. Encoded protein: CAWSVTGYGYTF.

The V call is TRBV11-2, the J call TRBJ2-3; 11 positions match TRBD2. CDR1 and CDR2 (germline): SGHAT, FQNNGV. Trimming at V came to 0 bases and at J to 0 bases, leaving 11 bases not matched to a gene. The CDR3 sequence is 20 residues long. The CDR3 loop reads CASSLELIAGGVFSTDTQYF. CDR3 nucleotides: TGTGCCAGCAGCTTAGAGTTGATAGCGGGGGGGGTCTTTAGCACAGATACGCAGTATTTT.

This clone was detected only a few times. This rearrangement joins TRBV14 to TRBJ2-5; possible D gene TRBD1, 6 bases. Germline CDR1 reads SGHDN; CDR2 reads FVKESK. CDR3 length: 18 amino acids. V was trimmed by 5 bases and J by 7 bases, leaving 29 bases between them. CDR3: CASSSRQNRDTTRGTQYF. DNA for the CDR3: TGTGCCAGCAGCTCGCGGCAAAACCGGGACACAACGAGGGGGACCCAGTACTTC.

The chain has TRBV4-2 and TRBJ2-7, with 10 positions matching TRBD1. The CDR3 is 16 amino acids. Per germline, CDR1 LGHNA and CDR2 YNFKEQ. With V trimmed by 3 bases and J by 4 bases, 9 bases remained unmatched. The CDR3 loop reads CASSQGVGQGMYEQYF. CDR3 DNA sequence: TGTGCCAGCAGCCAGGGGGTGGGACAGGGGATGTACGAGCAGTACTTC.

The CDR3 coding sequence is TGCGCCAGCAGCTCTACCGGGGGGTGGACAGATACGCAGTATTTT. Its translation is CASSSTGGWTDTQYF. The V and J genes are TRBV5-1 and TRBJ2-3; 7 nucleotides agree with TRBD2. Trimming removed 3 bases from V and 3 bases from J; junction bases left unmatched: 7. There are 15 residues in the CDR3. Germline loops: CDR1 SGHRS, CDR2 YFSETQ.

In this sample, this clone turned up once. The chain joins TRBV4-2 to TRBJ1-5, with D unclear. This CDR3 contains 15 residues. The V end lost 0 bases, the J end lost 6 bases, and 12 bases lay between the germline ends. Germline V gene data show CDR1 as LGHNA and CDR2 as YNFKEQ. DNA for the CDR3: TGTGCCAGCAGCCAAGATTTGGAGGGAAGTCAGCCCCAGCATTTT. Translating it yields CASSQDLEGSQPQHF.

CDR3 nucleotides: TGCGCCAGCAGCTTGAACGACAGAAGCCCTAACTATGGCTACACCTTC. This encodes CASSLNDRSPNYGYTF. This rearrangement joins TRBV5-1 to TRBJ1-2, with TRBD1 as a possible D gene (5 bases). Germline V CDR1 and CDR2: SGHRS, YFSETQ. The CDR3 is 16 residues long. V was cut by 1 base and J by 0 bases, with 13 bases left in between.

V is TRBV5-6 and J is TRBJ1-6; D is unclear. The CDR3 extends over 16 amino acids. Germline lookup yields CDR1 SGHDT and CDR2 YYEEEE. Trimming took 0 bases from V and 7 from J, leaving 14 bases between them. This CDR3 reads CASSLGPELANSPLHF. CDR3 coding DNA: TGTGCCAGCAGCTTGGGCCCGGAGCTAGCAAATTCACCCCTCCACTTT.

The CDR3 DNA reads TGTGCCAGCAGCTCTTGGGACAGGGGTTCCCGGGAGCTGTTTTTT. Translation: CASSSWDRGSRELFF. V usage is TRBV5-4 and J usage is TRBJ2-2; 10 nucleotides match TRBD1. Trimming at V came to 3 bases and at J to 9 bases, leaving 8 bases not matched to a gene. The V gene's germline CDR1 is SGHNT and CDR2 YYREEE (reference sequence). The CDR3 loop spans 15 amino acids.

This clone was observed once. The rearrangement links TRBV11-3 to TRBJ2-7, with 7 bases identical to TRBD1. V lost 4 bases to trimming and J lost 6 bases; unmatched junction nucleotides: 6. Germline CDR1 SGHNT, CDR2 YENEEA. CDR3 length: 13 amino acids. The CDR3 nucleotides are TGTGCCAGCAGCTCCGGGACAGTAACCGAGCAGTACTTC. Protein: CASSSGTVTEQYF.

The rearrangement uses TRBV7-2 and TRBJ2-1; unclear D gene. There are 13 residues in the CDR3. The germline V gene has CDR1 SGHTA and CDR2 FQGNSA. Trimming cost V 5 bases and J 2 bases, with 7 bases left between them. CDR3 in amino acids: CASSTRAYNEQFF. The DNA for the CDR3 is TGTGCCAGCAGCACCCGGGCCTACAATGAGCAGTTCTTC.

The V call is TRBV20-1, the J call TRBJ2-7; 7 nucleotides align to TRBD1. CDR1 DFQATT and CDR2 SNEGSKA come from the germline V gene (reference sequence). The CDR3 sequence is 11 residues long. The CDR3 is CRGGSSYEQYF. CDR3 bases: TGCAGAGGGGGCAGTTCCTACGAGCAGTACTTC.

The chain has TRBV7-9 and TRBJ2-1; D call uncertain. Trimming removed 3 bases at V and 13 bases at J, with 13 bases between. The CDR3 length is 12 residues. Germline lookup yields CDR1 SEHNR and CDR2 FQNEAQ (reference sequence). CDR3 sequence reads: CASSFGPPEQFF. CDR3 bases: TGTGCCAGCAGCTTTGGGCCGCCGGAACAGTTCTTC.

The rearrangement uses TRBV6-5 and TRBJ2-3, with 8 bases aligning to TRBD2. This CDR3 has 14 amino acids. V gave up 4 bases and J gave up 8 bases; unmatched junction bases: 8. CDR1 and CDR2 (germline): MNHEY, SVGAGI. CDR3 in DNA: TGTGCCAGCAGTTCGGGACTAGTATTAAGTACGCAGTATTTT. This gives the protein CASSSGLVLSTQYF.

The chain uses TRBV7-9 and TRBJ2-7; D is possibly TRBD2 (5 bases). V lost 5 bases and J 6 bases, leaving 14 bases between the germline ends. The length of the CDR3 is 13 residues. The germline CDR1 and CDR2 sequences are SEHNR and FQNEAQ (reference sequence). The CDR3, as DNA: TGTGCCAGCAGCCCCGGGATAGTAACCGAGCAGTACTTC. Translating it yields CASSPGIVTEQYF.

This sequence joins TRBV28 and TRBJ1-2, with 8 bases lining up with TRBD1. Germline CDR1 MDHEN, CDR2 SYDVKM. This CDR3 contains 19 residues. V trimming: 9 bases; J trimming: 6 bases; junction bases outside the gene matches: 27. The CDR3 here is CARSGTGLRMVFFKDGYTF. The CDR3 DNA sequence: TGTGCCAGATCCGGGACAGGTCTCCGTATGGTATTCTTTAAAGATGGCTACACCTTC.